This is a list of T cell receptor beta chains from one sample in a study of tumor and adjacent non-tumor tissue in lung cancer. In TCRdb, the multiplex PCR reads were re-called with MiXCR into one record per CDR3 protein. The table lists some 100,000 distinct CDR3 sequences, 50% to 70% of them singletons. The sequenced sample consisted of distant non-tumor lung tissue. These receptors all come from a man aged 25 to 40 with non-small cell lung cancer. The CDR3 runs from the conserved cysteine through the conserved F or W. D genes are given only for firm matches. Rows may omit the clone size; those that give it use once, few, many or a size class.

abundance: NA
d_gene: TRBD1
j_gene: TRBJ2-3
v_gene: TRBV5-1
CDR3nt: TGCGCCAGCAGCCGTATGGACAGGGCCACAGATACGCAGTATTTT
CDR3aa: CASSRMDRATDTQYF

abundance: many
d_gene: TRBD1
j_gene: TRBJ1-1
v_gene: TRBV20-1
CDR3nt: TGCAGTGCTCCCATCGCAGGGGGGACTGAAGCTTTCTTT
CDR3aa: CSAPIAGGTEAFF

abundance: NA
d_gene: TRBD1
j_gene: TRBJ1-2
v_gene: TRBV20-1
CDR3nt: TGCATTGCTAGAGATCCCGGACAGGATAGCTACACCTTC
CDR3aa: CIARDPGQDSYTF

abundance: NA
d_gene: TRBD1
j_gene: TRBJ1-1
v_gene: TRBV20-1
CDR3nt: TGCAGTGCTAGAGGCCGGACAGGCAACACTGAAGCTTCCTTT
CDR3aa: CSARGRTGNTEASF

abundance: many
d_gene: TRBD1
j_gene: TRBJ1-2
v_gene: TRBV6-2/TRBV6-3
CDR3nt: TGTGCCAGCACCGAAACCGGGACAGTCTATGGCTACACCTTC
CDR3aa: CASTETGTVYGYTF

abundance: NA
d_gene: NA
j_gene: TRBJ1-2
v_gene: TRBV29-1
CDR3nt: TGCAGCGTTGATGCGGTAGGGGCGATCCTGGGAGGCTACGCCTTC
CDR3aa: CSVDAVGAILGGYAF

abundance: many
d_gene: TRBD1
j_gene: TRBJ2-1
v_gene: TRBV6-6
CDR3nt: TGTGCCAGCAGTTACTCCGCGACAGGGAATTTTTACAATGAGCAGTTCTTC
CDR3aa: CASSYSATGNFYNEQFF

abundance: many
d_gene: NA
j_gene: TRBJ1-4
v_gene: TRBV7-9
CDR3nt: TGTGCCAGCAGCTTAGAAGACGGGGGGCCTAATGAAAAACTGTTTTTT
CDR3aa: CASSLEDGGPNEKLFF

abundance: many
d_gene: NA
j_gene: TRBJ2-3
v_gene: TRBV4-2
CDR3nt: TGTGCCAGCAGCCAAGTTGCGGGAGATACGCAGTATTTT
CDR3aa: CASSQVAGDTQYF

abundance: NA
d_gene: TRBD1
j_gene: TRBJ2-5
v_gene: TRBV10-3
CDR3nt: TGTGCCATCAGTAAGTTGAGGACAGGGGAAGAGACCCAGTACTTC
CDR3aa: CAISKLRTGEETQYF

abundance: NA
d_gene: NA
j_gene: TRBJ1-5
v_gene: TRBV5-1
CDR3nt: TGCGCCAGCAGCTTGGATGGTGTTGGGCAGCCCCAGCATTTT
CDR3aa: CASSLDGVGQPQHF

abundance: few
d_gene: NA
j_gene: TRBJ2-6
v_gene: TRBV6-6
CDR3nt: TGTGCCAGCACCAAGGAGGCGTACTCTGGGGCCAACGTCCTGACTTTC
CDR3aa: CASTKEAYSGANVLTF

abundance: once
d_gene: TRBD2
j_gene: TRBJ2-7
v_gene: TRBV12-3/TRBV12-4
CDR3nt: TGTGCCAGTAGCCAACTAGCGGGAGAATACGCGCAGTACTTC
CDR3aa: CASSQLAGEYAQYF

abundance: NA
d_gene: NA
j_gene: TRBJ2-1
v_gene: TRBV11-2
CDR3nt: TGTGTCAACAGCTCATCGGGAAATAGGAATGAGCAGTTCTTC
CDR3aa: CVNSSSGNRNEQFF

abundance: many
d_gene: NA
j_gene: TRBJ1-6
v_gene: TRBV12-3/TRBV12-4
CDR3nt: TGTGCCAGCAGTTTAGGGGGGGCGTACTCACCCCTCCACTTT
CDR3aa: CASSLGGAYSPLHF

abundance: many
d_gene: NA
j_gene: TRBJ2-5
v_gene: TRBV5-4
CDR3nt: TGTGCCAGCAGCTTGGCGGTACAAGAGACCCAGTACTTC
CDR3aa: CASSLAVQETQYF

abundance: NA
d_gene: TRBD1
j_gene: TRBJ2-5
v_gene: TRBV11-2
CDR3nt: TGTGCCAGCAGCTTATTGGACAGGGGAGAGACCCAGTACTTC
CDR3aa: CASSLLDRGETQYF

abundance: once
d_gene: NA
j_gene: TRBJ2-3
v_gene: TRBV11-3
CDR3nt: TGTGTCAGCAGCTTAAGCACAGATACGCAGTATTTC
CDR3aa: CVSSLSTDTQYF

abundance: NA
d_gene: NA
j_gene: TRBJ1-1
v_gene: TRBV20-1
CDR3nt: TGTAGTGCTACGCCGGGATTTGAAGCTTACTTT
CDR3aa: CSATPGFEAYF

abundance: NA
d_gene: NA
j_gene: TRBJ1-6
v_gene: TRBV12-3/TRBV12-4
CDR3nt: TGTGACAGCAGCCAAGACCCAAGCTCCTATAATTCACCCCTCCACTTC
CDR3aa: CDSSQDPSSYNSPLHF